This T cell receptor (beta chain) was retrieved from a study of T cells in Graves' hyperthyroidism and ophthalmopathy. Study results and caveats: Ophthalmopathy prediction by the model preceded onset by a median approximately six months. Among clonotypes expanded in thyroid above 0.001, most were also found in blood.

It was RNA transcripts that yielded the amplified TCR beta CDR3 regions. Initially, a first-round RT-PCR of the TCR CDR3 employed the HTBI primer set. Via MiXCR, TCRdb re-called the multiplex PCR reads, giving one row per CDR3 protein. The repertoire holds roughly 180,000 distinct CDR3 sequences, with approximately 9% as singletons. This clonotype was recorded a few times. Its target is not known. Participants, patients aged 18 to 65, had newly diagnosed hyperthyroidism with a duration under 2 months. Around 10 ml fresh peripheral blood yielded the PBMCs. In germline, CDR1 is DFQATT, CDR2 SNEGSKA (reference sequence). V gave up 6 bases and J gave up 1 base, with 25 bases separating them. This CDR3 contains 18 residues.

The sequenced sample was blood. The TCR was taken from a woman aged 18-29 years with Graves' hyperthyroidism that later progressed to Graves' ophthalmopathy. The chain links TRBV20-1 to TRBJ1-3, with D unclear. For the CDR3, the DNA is TGCAGTGCCCCATACGTTCGTCGAAGGGCGGCATCTGGAAACACCATATATTTT. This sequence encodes CSAPYVRRRAASGNTIYF.